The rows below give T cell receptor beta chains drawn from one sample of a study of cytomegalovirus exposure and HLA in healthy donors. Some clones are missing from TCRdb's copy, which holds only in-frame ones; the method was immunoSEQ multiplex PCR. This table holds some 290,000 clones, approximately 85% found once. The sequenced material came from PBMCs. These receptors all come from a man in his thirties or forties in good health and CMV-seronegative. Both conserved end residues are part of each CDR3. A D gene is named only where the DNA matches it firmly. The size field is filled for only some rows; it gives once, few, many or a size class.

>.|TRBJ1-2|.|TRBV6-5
CASSYSRLPGRGYTF
TGTGCCAGCAGTTACTCGCGGTTACCCGGTCGTGGCTACACCTTC
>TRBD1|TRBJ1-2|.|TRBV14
CASSQEGQAYGYTF
TGTGCCAGCAGCCAAGAGGGACAGGCATATGGCTACACCTTC
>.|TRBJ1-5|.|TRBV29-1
CSVKEAGQPQHF
TGCAGCGTAAAGGAGGCAGGACAGCCCCAGCATTTT
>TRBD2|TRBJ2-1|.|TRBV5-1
CASSSRAGVYNEQFF
TGCGCCAGCAGCTCACGGGCGGGGGTATACAATGAGCAGTTCTTC
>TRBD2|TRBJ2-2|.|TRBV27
CASRLRGLAGGDTGELFF
TGTGCCAGCAGGTTAAGGGGACTAGCGGGCGGGGACACCGGGGAGCTGTTTTTT
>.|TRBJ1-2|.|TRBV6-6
CASSNGRDWYGYTF
TGTGCCAGCAGTAACGGTCGAGATTGGTATGGCTACACCTTC
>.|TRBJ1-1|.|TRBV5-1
CASNRAGMNTEAFF
TGCGCCAGCAACAGGGCAGGGATGAACACTGAAGCTTTCTTT
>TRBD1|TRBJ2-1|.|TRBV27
CASSWLRQGASEQFF
TGTGCCAGCAGTTGGCTTCGCCAGGGGGCCAGTGAGCAGTTCTTC
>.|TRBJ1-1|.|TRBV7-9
CASEERGTEAFF
TGTGCCAGCGAGGAGCGAGGGACTGAAGCTTTCTTT
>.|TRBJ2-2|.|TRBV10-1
CASTGQTGELFF
TGCGCCAGCACCGGACAGACCGGGGAGCTGTTTTTT
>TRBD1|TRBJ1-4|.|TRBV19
CASSSYRGPADKEKLFF
TGTGCCAGTAGTAGTTACAGGGGTCCGGCGGATAAAGAAAAACTGTTTTTT
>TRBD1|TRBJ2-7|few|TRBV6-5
CASRATGGRHEQYF
TGTGCCAGCAGGGCGACAGGGGGGAGGCACGAGCAGTACTTC
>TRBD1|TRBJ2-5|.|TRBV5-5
CASSFGTGVNQETQYF
TGTGCCAGCAGCTTCGGGACAGGGGTAAATCAAGAGACCCAGTACTTC
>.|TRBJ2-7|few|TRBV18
CASSPNQGTYEQYF
TGTGCCAGCTCACCCAATCAGGGTACCTACGAGCAGTACTTC
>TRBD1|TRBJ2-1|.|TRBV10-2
CASTSSQQGNEQFF
TGCGCCAGCACCTCTTCCCAACAGGGGAATGAGCAGTTCTTC
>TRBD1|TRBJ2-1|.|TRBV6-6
CATQGLGNEQFF
TGTGCCACACAGGGGTTGGGGAATGAGCAGTTCTTC
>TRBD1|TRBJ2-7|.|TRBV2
CAISPTQTDREEQYF
TGTGCCATCAGTCCCACCCAAACGGACAGGGAAGAGCAGTACTTC
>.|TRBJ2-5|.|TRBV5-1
CASRAQGTETQYF
TGCGCCAGCAGAGCGCAGGGTACCGAGACCCAGTACTTC
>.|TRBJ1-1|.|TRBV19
CASSTSGVVNTEAFF
TGTGCCAGTAGTACCTCAGGGGTGGTGAACACTGAAGCTTTCTTT
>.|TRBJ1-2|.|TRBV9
CASSAWTNGYTF
TGTGCCAGCAGCGCCTGGACAAATGGCTACACCTTC
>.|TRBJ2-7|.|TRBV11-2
CASSSPGEFEQYF
TGTGCCAGCAGCTCGCCCGGGGAGTTCGAGCAGTACTTC
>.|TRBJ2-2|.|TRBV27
CATSKERTGELFF
TGTGCCACTTCGAAGGAGCGCACCGGGGAGCTGTTTTTT
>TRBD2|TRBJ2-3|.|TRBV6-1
CASSEGLAATDTQYF
TGTGCCAGCAGTGAAGGACTAGCAGCCACAGATACGCAGTATTTT
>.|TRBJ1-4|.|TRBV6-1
CASSERHSNEKLFF
TGTGCCAGCAGTGAAAGGCACAGTAATGAAAAACTGTTTTTT
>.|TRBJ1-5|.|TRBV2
CASMRGFNQPQHF
TGTGCCAGCATGAGAGGGTTCAATCAGCCCCAGCATTTT
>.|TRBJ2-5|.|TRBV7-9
CASTSPNREETQYF
TGTGCCAGCACCTCCCCCAACAGGGAAGAGACCCAGTACTTC
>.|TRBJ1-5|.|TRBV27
CASSFSFDRTNQPQHF
TGTGCCAGCAGTTTCTCGTTCGACAGGACCAATCAGCCCCAGCATTTT
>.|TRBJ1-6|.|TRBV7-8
CASSATAYNSPLHF
TGTGCCAGCAGCGCGACAGCCTATAATTCACCCCTCCACTTT
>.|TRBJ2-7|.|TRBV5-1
CASSLTGEQYF
TGCGCCAGCAGCTTGACAGGGGAGCAGTACTTC
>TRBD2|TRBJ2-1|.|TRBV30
CAWTRIRTSGDNEQFF
TGTGCCTGGACCAGAATTCGGACTAGCGGGGACAATGAGCAGTTCTTC
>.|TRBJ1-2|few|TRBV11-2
CASSLDLFPEGYTF
TGTGCCAGCAGCTTAGATCTGTTCCCGGAGGGCTACACCTTC
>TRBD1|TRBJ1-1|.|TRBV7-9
CASSLGQFVNTEAFF
TGTGCCAGCAGCTTGGGACAGTTCGTGAACACTGAAGCTTTCTTT
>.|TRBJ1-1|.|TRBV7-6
CATGRGMNTEAFF
TGTGCCACCGGTAGAGGGATGAACACTGAAGCTTTCTTT
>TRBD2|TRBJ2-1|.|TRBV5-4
CASSRGLAGFNEQFF
TGTGCCAGCAGCCGGGGTCTAGCGGGGTTCAATGAGCAGTTCTTC
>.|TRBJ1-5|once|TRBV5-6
CASSFGGRRDQPQHF
TGTGCCAGCAGCTTCGGAGGGAGAAGGGACCAGCCCCAGCATTTT
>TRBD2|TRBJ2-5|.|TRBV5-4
CASSLANRVGGGQETQYF
TGTGCCAGCAGCTTGGCCAATCGGGTTGGGGGGGGCCAAGAGACCCAGTACTTC
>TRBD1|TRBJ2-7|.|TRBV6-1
CASSSQGAGYEQYF
TGTGCCAGCAGTAGTCAGGGGGCTGGCTACGAGCAGTACTTC
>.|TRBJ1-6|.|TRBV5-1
CASTSETGTYNSPLHF
TGCGCCAGCACTTCCGAAACAGGTACCTATAATTCACCCCTCCACTTT
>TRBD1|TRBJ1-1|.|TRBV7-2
CASTQPDRGTEAFF
TGTGCCAGCACTCAACCGGACAGGGGCACTGAAGCTTTCTTT
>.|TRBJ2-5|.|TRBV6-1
CASSELWTQYF
TGTGCCAGCAGTGAACTTTGGACCCAGTACTTC
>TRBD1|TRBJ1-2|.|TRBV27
CASSPGQGLGRYGYTF
TGTGCCAGCAGCCCAGGACAGGGGCTAGGTCGATATGGCTACACCTTC
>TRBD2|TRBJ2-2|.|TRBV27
CASSLSFLAGVTGELFF
TGTGCCAGCAGTTTATCGTTTCTAGCGGGGGTAACCGGGGAGCTGTTTTTT
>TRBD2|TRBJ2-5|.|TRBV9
CASSVGLSGGAGETQYF
TGTGCCAGCAGCGTAGGCCTTAGCGGGGGGGCGGGAGAGACCCAGTACTTC
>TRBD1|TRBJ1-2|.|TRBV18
CASSQTGGLDGYTF
TGTGCCAGCTCCCAGACAGGGGGTCTAGATGGCTACACCTTC
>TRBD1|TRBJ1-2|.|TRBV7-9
CASSASGGAYYGYTF
TGTGCCAGCAGCGCCTCAGGGGGCGCGTACTATGGCTACACCTTC
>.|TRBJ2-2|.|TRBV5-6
CASSLAGSTGNTGELFF
TGTGCCAGCAGCTTGGCGGGGTCTACGGGGAATACCGGGGAGCTGTTTTTT
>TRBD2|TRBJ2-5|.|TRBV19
CASSNKGLAQETQYF
TGTGCCAGTAGTAATAAAGGACTAGCGCAAGAGACCCAGTACTTC
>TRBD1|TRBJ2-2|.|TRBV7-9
CASRRQGANTGELFF
TGTGCCAGCAGAAGACAGGGGGCTAACACCGGGGAGCTGTTTTTT
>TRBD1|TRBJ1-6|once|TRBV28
CASRSGQGRNSPLHF
TGTGCCAGCAGGTCGGGACAGGGCAGGAATTCACCCCTCCACTTT
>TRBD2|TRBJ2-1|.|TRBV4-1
CASSQSSGGTYEQFF
TGCGCCAGCAGCCAGTCCAGCGGGGGGACGTATGAGCAGTTCTTC
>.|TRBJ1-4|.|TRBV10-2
CASSELAPTNEKLFF
TGCGCCAGCAGTGAGCTAGCCCCAACTAATGAAAAACTGTTTTTT
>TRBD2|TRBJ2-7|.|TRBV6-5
CASRRTSGSSYEQYF
TGTGCCAGCAGGCGGACTAGCGGGAGCTCCTACGAGCAGTACTTC
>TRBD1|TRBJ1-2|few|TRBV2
CATGQGLVYGYTF
TGTGCCACTGGACAGGGCTTAGTCTATGGCTACACCTTC
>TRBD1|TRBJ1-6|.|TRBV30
CAWSKGTANNSPLHF
TGTGCCTGGAGCAAAGGGACAGCTAATAATTCACCCCTCCACTTT
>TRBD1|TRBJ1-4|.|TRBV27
CASSWGQGGEKLFF
TGTGCCAGCAGTTGGGGACAGGGAGGTGAAAAACTGTTTTTT
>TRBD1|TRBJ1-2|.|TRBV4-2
CASSQELMGTANYGYTF
TGTGCCAGCAGCCAAGAGTTGATGGGGACAGCTAACTATGGCTACACCTTC
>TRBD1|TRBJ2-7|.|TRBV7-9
CASSPRTGGLFYEQYF
TGTGCCAGCAGCCCGAGGACAGGGGGTCTTTTCTACGAGCAGTACTTC
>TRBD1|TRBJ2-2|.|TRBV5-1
CASSLALTGSNTGELFF
TGCGCCAGCAGCTTGGCCTTGACAGGGTCGAACACCGGGGAGCTGTTTTTT